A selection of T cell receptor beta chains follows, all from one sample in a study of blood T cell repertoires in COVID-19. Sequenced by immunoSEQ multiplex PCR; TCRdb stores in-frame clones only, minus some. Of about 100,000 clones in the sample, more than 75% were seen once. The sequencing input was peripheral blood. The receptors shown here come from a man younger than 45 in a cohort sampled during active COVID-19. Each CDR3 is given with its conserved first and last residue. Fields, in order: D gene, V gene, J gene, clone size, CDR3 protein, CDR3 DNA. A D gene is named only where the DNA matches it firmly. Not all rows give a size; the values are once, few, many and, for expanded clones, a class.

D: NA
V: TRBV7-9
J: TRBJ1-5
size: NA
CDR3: CASSLHGRGSNQPQHF
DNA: TGTGCCAGCAGCTTACACGGGAGGGGGAGCAATCAGCCCCAGCATTTT

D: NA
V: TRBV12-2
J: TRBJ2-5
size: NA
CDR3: CASRLAGLAGEETQYF
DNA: TGTGCAAGTCGCTTAGCCGGACTAGCGGGGGAAGAGACCCAGTACTTC

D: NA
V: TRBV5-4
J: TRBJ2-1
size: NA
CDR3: CASSLGPTANNEQFF
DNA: TGTGCCAGCAGCTTGGGTCCGACAGCCAACAATGAGCAGTTCTTC

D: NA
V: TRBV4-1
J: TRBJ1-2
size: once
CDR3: CASSQGTDSLYGYTF
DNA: TGCGCCAGCAGCCAAGGGACAGATTCCCTCTATGGCTACACCTTC

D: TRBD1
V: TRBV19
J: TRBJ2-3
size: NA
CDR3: CASSPGQGMGTQYF
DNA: TGTGCCAGTAGTCCGGGACAGGGAATGGGGACGCAGTATTTT

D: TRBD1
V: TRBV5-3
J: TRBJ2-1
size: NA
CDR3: CARSFDGQGEQFF
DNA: TGTGCCAGAAGCTTCGATGGACAGGGTGAGCAGTTCTTC

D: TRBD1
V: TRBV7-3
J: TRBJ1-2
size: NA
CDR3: CASSDSDRGLQGGYTF
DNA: TGTGCCAGCAGCGATAGCGACAGGGGGCTCCAAGGTGGCTACACCTTC

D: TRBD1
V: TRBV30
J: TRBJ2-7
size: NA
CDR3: CAWSAGTGGIEQYF
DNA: TGTGCCTGGAGTGCCGGGACAGGGGGCATCGAGCAGTACTTC

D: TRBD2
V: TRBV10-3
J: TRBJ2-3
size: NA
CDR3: CAISEVGLAGPDTQYF
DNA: TGTGCCATCAGTGAAGTGGGACTAGCGGGGCCAGATACGCAGTATTTT

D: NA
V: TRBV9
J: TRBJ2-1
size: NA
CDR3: CASSAGHYNEQFF
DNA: TGTGCCAGCAGCGCCGGACACTACAATGAGCAGTTCTTC

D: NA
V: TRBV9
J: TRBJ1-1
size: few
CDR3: CASSVDGRGNTEAFF
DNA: TGTGCCAGCAGCGTAGATGGTCGAGGGAACACTGAAGCTTTCTTT

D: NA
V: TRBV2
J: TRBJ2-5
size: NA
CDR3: CASRHTWLQETQYF
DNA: TGTGCCAGCCGACACACTTGGTTACAAGAGACCCAGTACTTC

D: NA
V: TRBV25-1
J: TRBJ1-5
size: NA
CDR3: CASSESGVDNQPQHF
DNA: TGTGCCAGCAGTGAATCAGGGGTGGACAATCAGCCCCAGCATTTT

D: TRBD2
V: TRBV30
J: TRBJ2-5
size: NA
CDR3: CAWSRPGTSGGTQYF
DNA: TGTGCCTGGAGTCGGCCCGGGACTAGCGGGGGGACCCAGTACTTC

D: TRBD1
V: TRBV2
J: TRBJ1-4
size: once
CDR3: CASTRTGASNEKLFF
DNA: TGTGCCAGCACCAGAACAGGGGCCTCTAATGAAAAACTGTTTTTT

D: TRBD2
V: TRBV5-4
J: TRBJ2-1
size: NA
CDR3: CASSLARGGSNEQFF
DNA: TGTGCCAGCAGCTTGGCCCGGGGGGGCTCCAATGAGCAGTTCTTC

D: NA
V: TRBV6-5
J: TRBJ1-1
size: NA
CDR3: CASSRGQQNTEAFF
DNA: TGTGCCAGCAGTCGTGGACAGCAAAACACTGAAGCTTTCTTT

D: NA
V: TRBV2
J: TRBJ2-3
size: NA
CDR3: CASSAGWGGGTDTQYF
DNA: TGTGCCAGCAGTGCCGGTTGGGGGGGCGGCACAGATACGCAGTATTTT

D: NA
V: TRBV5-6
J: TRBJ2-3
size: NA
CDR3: CASSGGMGQGTDTQYF
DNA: TGTGCCAGCAGCGGGGGGATGGGGCAGGGCACAGATACGCAGTATTTT

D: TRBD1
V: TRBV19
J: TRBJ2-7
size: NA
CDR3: CASPETGTDRSEQYF
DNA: TGTGCCAGTCCCGAAACCGGGACAGATCGTTCCGAGCAGTACTTC

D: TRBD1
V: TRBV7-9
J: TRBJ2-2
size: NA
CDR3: CASSSGQGADGELFF
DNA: TGTGCCAGCAGCTCCGGACAGGGGGCCGATGGGGAGCTGTTTTTT

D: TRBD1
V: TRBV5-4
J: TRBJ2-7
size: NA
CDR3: CASSRGQGAYEQYF
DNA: TGTGCCAGCAGCCGTGGACAGGGGGCTTACGAGCAGTACTTC

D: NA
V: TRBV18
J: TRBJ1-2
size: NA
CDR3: CASSPAGLANYGHTF
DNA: TGTGCCAGCTCACCGGCAGGCCTAGCTAACTATGGCCACACCTTC

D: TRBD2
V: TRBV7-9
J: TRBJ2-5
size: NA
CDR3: CASRGTTRQETQYF
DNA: TGTGCCAGCAGAGGGACTACCCGACAAGAGACCCAGTACTTC

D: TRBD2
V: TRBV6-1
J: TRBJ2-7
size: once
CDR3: CASSALVAGGRSYEQYF
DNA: TGTGCCAGCAGTGCACTAGTAGCGGGGGGACGCTCCTACGAGCAGTACTTC

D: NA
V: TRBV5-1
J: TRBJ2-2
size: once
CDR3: CASSLTGTGELFF
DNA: TGCGCCAGCAGCTTGACAGGGACCGGGGAGCTGTTTTTT

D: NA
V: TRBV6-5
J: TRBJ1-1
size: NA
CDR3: CASSYSRGRGNTEAFF
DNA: TGTGCCAGCAGTTACTCGAGAGGCAGGGGAAACACTGAAGCTTTCTTT

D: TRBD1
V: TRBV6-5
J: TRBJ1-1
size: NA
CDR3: CASSYAGGLMNTEAFF
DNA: TGTGCCAGCAGTTACGCAGGGGGCCTAATGAACACTGAAGCTTTCTTT

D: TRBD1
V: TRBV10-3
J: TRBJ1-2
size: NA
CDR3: CAISEGGTGGLDYTF
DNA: TGTGCCATCAGTGAAGGGGGAACAGGGGGCCTCGACTACACCTTC

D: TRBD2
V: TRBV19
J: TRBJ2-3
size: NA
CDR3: CASSIEQGLAGAQDTQYF
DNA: TGTGCCAGTAGTATAGAACAAGGACTAGCGGGGGCCCAGGATACGCAGTATTTT

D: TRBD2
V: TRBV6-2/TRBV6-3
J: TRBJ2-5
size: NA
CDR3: CASSLGLADQETQYF
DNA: TGTGCCAGCAGCCTGGGACTAGCGGACCAAGAGACCCAGTACTTC

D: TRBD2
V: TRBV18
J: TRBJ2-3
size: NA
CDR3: CASSRTSGGTSSTDTQYF
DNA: TGTGCCAGCTCACGCACTAGCGGGGGGACGTCTAGCACAGATACGCAGTATTTT

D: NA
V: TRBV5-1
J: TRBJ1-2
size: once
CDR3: CASSFSQGGRDGYTF
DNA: TGCGCCAGCAGCTTTTCTCAGGGAGGTCGCGATGGCTACACCTTC

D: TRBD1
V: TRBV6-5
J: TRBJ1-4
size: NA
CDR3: CASSGGDRGEKLFF
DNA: TGTGCCAGCAGCGGGGGGGACAGGGGTGAAAAACTGTTTTTT

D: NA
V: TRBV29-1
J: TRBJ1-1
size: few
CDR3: CSVVTGPNTEAFF
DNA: TGCAGCGTTGTAACAGGGCCGAACACTGAAGCTTTCTTT

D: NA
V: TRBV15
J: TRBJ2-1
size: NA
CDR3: CATSRDVSGSSYNEQFF
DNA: TGTGCCACCAGCAGAGATGTGTCTGGGAGCTCCTACAATGAGCAGTTCTTC

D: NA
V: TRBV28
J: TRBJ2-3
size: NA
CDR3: CASSFLSSADTQYF
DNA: TGTGCCAGCAGTTTTTTGAGCAGCGCGGATACGCAGTATTTT

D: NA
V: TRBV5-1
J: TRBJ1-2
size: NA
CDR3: CASSDTGNYGYTF
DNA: TGCGCCAGCAGCGATACAGGGAACTATGGCTACACCTTC

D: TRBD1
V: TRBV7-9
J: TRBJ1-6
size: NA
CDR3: CASSGTGGSSYNSPLHF
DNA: TGTGCCAGCAGCGGGACAGGGGGGAGCTCCTATAATTCACCCCTCCACTTT

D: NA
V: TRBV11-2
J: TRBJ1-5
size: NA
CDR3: CASSRDNVLQPQHF
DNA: TGTGCCAGCAGCCGGGACAACGTCCTCCAGCCCCAGCATTTT

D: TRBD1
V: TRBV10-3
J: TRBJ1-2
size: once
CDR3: CAITLDRGGYGYTF
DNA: TGTGCCATCACCCTTGACAGGGGAGGTTATGGCTACACCTTC

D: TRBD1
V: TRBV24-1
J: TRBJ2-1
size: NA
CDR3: CATSDLGTGVTSWFF
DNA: TGTGCCACCAGTGATTTGGGGACAGGGGTTACCTCTTGGTTCTTC

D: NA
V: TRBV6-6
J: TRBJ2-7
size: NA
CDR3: CASSQPGSGIRMGRDYYEQYF
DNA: TGTGCCAGCAGTCAACCCGGAAGTGGGATCAGGATGGGCCGAGACTACTACGAGCAGTACTTC

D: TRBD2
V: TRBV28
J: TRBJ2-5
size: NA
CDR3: CASSSVAGGKQETQYF
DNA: TGTGCCAGCAGTAGTGTAGCGGGGGGCAAACAAGAGACCCAGTACTTC

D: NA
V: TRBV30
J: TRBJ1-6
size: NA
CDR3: CAWSEPRGSYNSPLHF
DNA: TGTGCCTGGAGTGAGCCCAGGGGCTCCTATAATTCACCCCTCCACTTT

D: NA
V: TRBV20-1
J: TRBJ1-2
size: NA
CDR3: CSARTVYGYTF
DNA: TGCAGTGCCAGGACAGTTTATGGCTACACCTTC

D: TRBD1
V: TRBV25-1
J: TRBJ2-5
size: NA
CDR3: CASSPGQGRLLLETQYF
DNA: TGTGCCAGCAGTCCGGGACAGGGGAGGTTATTATTGGAGACCCAGTACTTC

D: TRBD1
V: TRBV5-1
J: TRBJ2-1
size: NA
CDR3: CASSSGTGDYNEQFF
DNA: TGCGCCAGCAGCTCCGGGACAGGGGACTACAATGAGCAGTTCTTC

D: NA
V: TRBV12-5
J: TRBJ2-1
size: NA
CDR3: CASGFTGPRSYNEQFF
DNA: TGTGCTAGTGGTTTTACAGGGCCGCGGTCCTACAATGAGCAGTTCTTC

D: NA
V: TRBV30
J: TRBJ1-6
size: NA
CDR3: CAWNVKFLGSPLHF
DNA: TGTGCCTGGAACGTCAAATTCCTCGGTTCACCCCTCCACTTT

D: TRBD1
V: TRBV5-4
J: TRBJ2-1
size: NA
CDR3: CASRSGQGEQFF
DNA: TGTGCCAGCAGATCTGGACAGGGTGAGCAGTTCTTC

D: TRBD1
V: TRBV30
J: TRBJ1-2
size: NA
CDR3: CARDRAGYGYTF
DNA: TGTGCCAGGGACAGGGCTGGCTATGGCTACACCTTC

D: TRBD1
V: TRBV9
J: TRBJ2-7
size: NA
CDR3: CASSVARGTGMREQYF
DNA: TGTGCCAGCAGCGTAGCTAGGGGGACAGGGATGCGCGAGCAGTACTTC

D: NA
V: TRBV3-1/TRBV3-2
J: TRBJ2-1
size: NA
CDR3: CASSYREGVWNEQFF
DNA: TGTGCCAGCAGTTACAGGGAGGGGGTATGGAATGAGCAGTTCTTC

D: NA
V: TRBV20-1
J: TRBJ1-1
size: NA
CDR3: CSASPGMNTEAFF
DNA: TGCAGTGCTAGTCCAGGGATGAACACTGAAGCTTTCTTT

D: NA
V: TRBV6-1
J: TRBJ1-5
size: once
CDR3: CASSEALRVDSNQPQHF
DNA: TGTGCCAGCAGTGAAGCTCTGCGGGTCGATAGCAATCAGCCCCAGCATTTT